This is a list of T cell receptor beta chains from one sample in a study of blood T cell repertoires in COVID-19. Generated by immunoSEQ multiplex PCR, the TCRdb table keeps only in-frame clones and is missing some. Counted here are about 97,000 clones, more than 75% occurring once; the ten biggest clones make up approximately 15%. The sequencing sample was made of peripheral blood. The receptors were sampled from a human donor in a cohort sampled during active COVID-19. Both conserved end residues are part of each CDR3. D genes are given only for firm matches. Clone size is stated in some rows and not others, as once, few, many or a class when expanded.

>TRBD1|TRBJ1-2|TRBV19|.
TGTGCCAGTAGTGGACAGGGCCTATTCGCCTATGGCTACACCTTC
CASSGQGLFAYGYTF
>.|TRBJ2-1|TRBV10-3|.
TGTGCCACCGGAGGGCCGTATAATGAGCAGTTCTTC
CATGGPYNEQFF
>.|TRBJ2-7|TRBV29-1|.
TGCAGCGTTAAAGAGGGCAACCGGTACGAGCAGTACTTC
CSVKEGNRYEQYF
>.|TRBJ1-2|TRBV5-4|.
TGTGCCAGCAGCCCCCTAGTATTGAGTGGCTACACCTTC
CASSPLVLSGYTF
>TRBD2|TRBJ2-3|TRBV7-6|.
TGTGCCAGCGGGAGGGCCGACACAGATACGCAGTATTTT
CASGRADTDTQYF
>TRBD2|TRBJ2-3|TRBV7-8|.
TGTGCCAGCAGCTTATTTGGGACTAGCGGCACAGATACGCAGTATTTT
CASSLFGTSGTDTQYF
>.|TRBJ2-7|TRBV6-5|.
TGTGCCAGCAGTTATGAACGGGGCTCCTACGAGCAGTACTTC
CASSYERGSYEQYF
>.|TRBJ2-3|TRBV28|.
TGTGCCACCGGGACACGCACAGATACGCAGTATTTT
CATGTRTDTQYF
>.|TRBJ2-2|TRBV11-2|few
TGTGCCAGCAGCTTAGTTGGGGCGGGGACCGGGGAGCTGTTTTTT
CASSLVGAGTGELFF
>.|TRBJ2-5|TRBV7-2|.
TGTGCCAGCAGCTTATCACCGGGTGGTGTCCAAGAGACCCAGTACTTC
CASSLSPGGVQETQYF
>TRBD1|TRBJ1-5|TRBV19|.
TGTGCCAGTAGTCCTGGGGACAGTATGGTTCAGCCCCAGCATTTT
CASSPGDSMVQPQHF
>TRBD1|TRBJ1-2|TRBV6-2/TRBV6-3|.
TGTGCCAGCACCCCCAGGACAGGGACTCTCTATGGCTACACCTTC
CASTPRTGTLYGYTF
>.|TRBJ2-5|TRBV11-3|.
TGTGCCAGCAGCTTAATCGGGAGTGAGACCCAGTACTTC
CASSLIGSETQYF
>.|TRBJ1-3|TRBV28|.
TGTGCCAGCTCCATCTTTGCGGGCTACTCTGGAAACACCATATATTTT
CASSIFAGYSGNTIYF
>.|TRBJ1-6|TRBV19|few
TGTGCCAGTAGCAGTTTGCCGGGACTCGGCAATTCACCCCTCCACTTT
CASSSLPGLGNSPLHF
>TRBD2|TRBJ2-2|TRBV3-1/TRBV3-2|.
TGTGCCAGCAGCCAGGGACTAGCGCGGACCGGGGAGCTGTTTTTT
CASSQGLARTGELFF
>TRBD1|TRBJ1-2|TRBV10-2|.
TGCGCCAGCAGTGAGTCTTGGCAGGGGGATGGCTACACCTTC
CASSESWQGDGYTF
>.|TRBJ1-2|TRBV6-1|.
TGTGCCAGCAGTGAAAGACTGCCCTATGGCTACACCTTC
CASSERLPYGYTF
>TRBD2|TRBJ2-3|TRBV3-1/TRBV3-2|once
TGTGCCAGCAGCCTTAGCGGGGGGGCAATAGATACGCAGTATTTT
CASSLSGGAIDTQYF
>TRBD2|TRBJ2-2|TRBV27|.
TGTGCCAGCATCTCCCTCGGGACTAAAAACACCGGGGAGCTGTTTTTT
CASISLGTKNTGELFF